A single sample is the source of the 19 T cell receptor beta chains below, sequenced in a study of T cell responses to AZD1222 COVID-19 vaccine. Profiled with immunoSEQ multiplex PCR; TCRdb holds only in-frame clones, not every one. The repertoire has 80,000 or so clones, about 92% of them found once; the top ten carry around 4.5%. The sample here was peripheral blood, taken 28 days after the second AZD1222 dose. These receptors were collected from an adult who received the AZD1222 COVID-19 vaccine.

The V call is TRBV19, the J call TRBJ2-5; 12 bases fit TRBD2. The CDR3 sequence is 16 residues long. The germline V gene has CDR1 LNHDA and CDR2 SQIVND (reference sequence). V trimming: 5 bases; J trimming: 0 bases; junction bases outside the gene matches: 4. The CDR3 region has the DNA TGTGCCAGTAGTGTACTAGCGGGAGGTCACCAAGAGACCCAGTACTTC. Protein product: CASSVLAGGHQETQYF.

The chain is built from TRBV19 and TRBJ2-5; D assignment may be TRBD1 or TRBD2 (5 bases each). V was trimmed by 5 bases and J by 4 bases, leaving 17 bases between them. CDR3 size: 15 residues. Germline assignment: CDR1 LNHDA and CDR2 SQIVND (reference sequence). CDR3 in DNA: TGTGCCAGTAGTGGGCAAGGGACGGTTGGAGAGACCCAGTACTTC. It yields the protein CASSGQGTVGETQYF.

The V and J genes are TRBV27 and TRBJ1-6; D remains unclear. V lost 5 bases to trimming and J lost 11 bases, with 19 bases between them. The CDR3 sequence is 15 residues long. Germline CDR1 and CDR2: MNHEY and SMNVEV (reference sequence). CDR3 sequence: CASSNPDGPPAPLHF. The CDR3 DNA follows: TGTGCCAGCAGTAACCCGGACGGTCCCCCGGCACCCCTCCACTTT.

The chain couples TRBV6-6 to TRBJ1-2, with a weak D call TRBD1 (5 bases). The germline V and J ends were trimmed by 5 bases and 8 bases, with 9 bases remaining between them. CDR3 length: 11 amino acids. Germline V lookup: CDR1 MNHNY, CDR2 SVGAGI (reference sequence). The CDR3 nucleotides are TGTGCCAGCAGTCCGCGGACAGGCTACACCTTC. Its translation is CASSPRTGYTF.

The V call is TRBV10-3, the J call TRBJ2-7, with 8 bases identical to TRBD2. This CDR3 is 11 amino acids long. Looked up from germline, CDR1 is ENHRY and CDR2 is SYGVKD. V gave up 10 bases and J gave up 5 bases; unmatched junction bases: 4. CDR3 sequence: CANGRADEQYF. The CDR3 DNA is TGTGCCAACGGGAGGGCCGACGAGCAGTACTTC.

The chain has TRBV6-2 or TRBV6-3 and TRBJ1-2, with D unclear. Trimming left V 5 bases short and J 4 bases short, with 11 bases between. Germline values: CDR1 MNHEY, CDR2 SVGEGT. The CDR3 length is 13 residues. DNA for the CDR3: TGTGCCAGCAGTGATAAAACAGTCTATGGCTACACCTTC. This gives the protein CASSDKTVYGYTF.

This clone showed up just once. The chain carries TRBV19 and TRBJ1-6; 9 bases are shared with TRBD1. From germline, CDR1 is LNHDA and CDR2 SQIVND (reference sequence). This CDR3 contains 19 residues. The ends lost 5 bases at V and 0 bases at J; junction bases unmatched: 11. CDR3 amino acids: CASSARGQGQSSYNSPLHF. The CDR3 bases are TGTGCCAGTAGTGCACGGGGACAGGGACAAAGCTCCTATAATTCACCCCTCCACTTT.

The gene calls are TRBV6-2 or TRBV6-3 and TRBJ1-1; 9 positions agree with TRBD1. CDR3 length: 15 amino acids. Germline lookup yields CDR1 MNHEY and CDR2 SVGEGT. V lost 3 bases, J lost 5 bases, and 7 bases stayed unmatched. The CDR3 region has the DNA TGTGCCAGCAGTTATGGGGGACAGGGAAAAACTGAAGCTTTCTTT. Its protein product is CASSYGGQGKTEAFF.

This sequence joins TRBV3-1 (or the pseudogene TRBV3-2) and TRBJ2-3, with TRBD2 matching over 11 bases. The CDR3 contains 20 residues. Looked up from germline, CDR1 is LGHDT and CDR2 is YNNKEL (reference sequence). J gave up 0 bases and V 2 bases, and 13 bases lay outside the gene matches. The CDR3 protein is CASSQRIPGLAASSTDTQYF. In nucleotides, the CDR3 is TGTGCCAGCAGCCAAAGGATTCCGGGACTAGCGGCATCTAGCACAGATACGCAGTATTTT.

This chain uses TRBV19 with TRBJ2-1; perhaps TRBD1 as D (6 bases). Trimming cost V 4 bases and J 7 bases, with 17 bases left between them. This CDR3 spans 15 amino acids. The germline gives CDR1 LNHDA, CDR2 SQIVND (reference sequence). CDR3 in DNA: TGTGCCAGTAGTAAGACAGGAACCCGATGGAATGAGCAGTTCTTC. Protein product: CASSKTGTRWNEQFF.

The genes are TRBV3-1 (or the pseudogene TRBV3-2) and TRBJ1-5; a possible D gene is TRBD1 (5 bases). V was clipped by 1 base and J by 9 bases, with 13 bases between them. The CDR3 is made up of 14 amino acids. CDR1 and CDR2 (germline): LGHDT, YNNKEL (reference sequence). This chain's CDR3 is CASSQGGRGTPQHF. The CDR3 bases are TGTGCCAGCAGCCAAGGGGGACGGGGGACGCCCCAGCATTTT.

The DNA for the CDR3 is TGTGCCAGTAGTACACTATACCAGTACGGGAGCAATCAGCCCCAGCATTTT. Its protein is CASSTLYQYGSNQPQHF. The chain has TRBV19 and TRBJ1-5, with no clear D. Germline CDR1 LNHDA, CDR2 SQIVND (reference sequence). This CDR3 is 17 amino acids long. V gave up 4 bases and J gave up 1 base, with 17 bases separating them.

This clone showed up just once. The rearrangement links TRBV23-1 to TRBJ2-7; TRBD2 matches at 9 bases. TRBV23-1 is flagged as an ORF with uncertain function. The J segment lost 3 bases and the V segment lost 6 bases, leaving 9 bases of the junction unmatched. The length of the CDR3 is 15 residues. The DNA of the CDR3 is TGCGCCAGCAGCAAAAGGCGCGGGGGGGGCTACGAGCAGTACTTC. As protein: CASSKRRGGGYEQYF.

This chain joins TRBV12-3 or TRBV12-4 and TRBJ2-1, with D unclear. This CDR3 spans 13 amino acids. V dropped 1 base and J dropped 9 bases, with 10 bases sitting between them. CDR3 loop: CASSLESDREQFF. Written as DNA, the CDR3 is TGTGCCAGCAGTTTAGAGTCGGACCGTGAGCAGTTCTTC.

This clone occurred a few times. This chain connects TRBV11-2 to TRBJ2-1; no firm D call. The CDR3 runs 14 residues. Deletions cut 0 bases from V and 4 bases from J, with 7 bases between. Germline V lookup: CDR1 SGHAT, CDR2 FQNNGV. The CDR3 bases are TGTGCCAGCAGCTTAGATCGTTCTTACAATGAGCAGTTCTTC. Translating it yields CASSLDRSYNEQFF.

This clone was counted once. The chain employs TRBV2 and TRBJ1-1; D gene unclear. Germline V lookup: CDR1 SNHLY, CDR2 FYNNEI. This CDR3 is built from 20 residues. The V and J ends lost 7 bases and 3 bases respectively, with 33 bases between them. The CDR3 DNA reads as TGTGCCAGCACCACGAGGGATAATGAAAGGTTGAGTTACGACCACACTGAAGCTTTCTTT. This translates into CASTTRDNERLSYDHTEAFF.

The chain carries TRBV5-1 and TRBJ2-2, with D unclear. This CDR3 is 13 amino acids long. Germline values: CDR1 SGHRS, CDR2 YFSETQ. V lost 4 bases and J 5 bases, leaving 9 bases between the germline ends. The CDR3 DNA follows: TGCGCCAGCAGCCCTGACTGGACCGGGGAGCTGTTTTTT. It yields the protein CASSPDWTGELFF.

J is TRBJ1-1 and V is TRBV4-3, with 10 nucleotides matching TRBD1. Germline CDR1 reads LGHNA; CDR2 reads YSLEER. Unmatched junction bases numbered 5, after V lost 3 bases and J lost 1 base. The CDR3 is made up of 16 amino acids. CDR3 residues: CASSHPGTGANTEAFF. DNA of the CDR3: TGCGCCAGCAGCCACCCCGGGACAGGGGCGAACACTGAAGCTTTCTTT.

The CDR3 bases are TGTGCCAGCGGTGGGCTGAAGAACGCCGAAGCTTTCTTT. Its protein product is CASGGLKNAEAFF. This chain joins TRBV28 and TRBJ1-1, with D hard to call. Germline loops: CDR1 MDHEN, CDR2 SYDVKM. The CDR3 runs to 13 residues. V was clipped by 8 bases and J by 8 bases, with 18 bases between them.